This T cell receptor (beta chain) emerged from a study of blood T cell repertoires in COVID-19. Study information: The samples span acute and convalescent COVID-19 from the United States, Italy and Spain. In each case, the material was cDNA or gDNA derived from T cells, B-cell-depleted T cells, or PBMCs.

As handled by the study authors: Amplification of reference gene primers provided the estimated nucleated cell counts. Assay: immunoSEQ multiplex PCR; the TCRdb copy retains only in-frame clones and omits some. V and J calls and clone size are given by that table; D and trimming were obtained from the DNA. The profile covers 75,000 to 100,000 clones, with 65% to 85% appearing a single time and approximately 12% taken by the ten largest. This CDR3 contains 12 residues. Germline trimming cut 8 bases from V and 7 bases from J; bases unmatched to any gene: 6. The germline CDR1 and CDR2 sequences are SNHLY and FYNNEI.

This TCR was sampled from a woman older than 75 with acute or convalescent COVID-19. The sample consisted of peripheral blood. The V gene is TRBV2, the J gene TRBJ1-2, with 8 bases aligning to TRBD1. The CDR3 here is CASARDRRGYTF. For the CDR3, the DNA is TGTGCCAGCGCGCGGGACAGGCGTGGCTACACCTTC.